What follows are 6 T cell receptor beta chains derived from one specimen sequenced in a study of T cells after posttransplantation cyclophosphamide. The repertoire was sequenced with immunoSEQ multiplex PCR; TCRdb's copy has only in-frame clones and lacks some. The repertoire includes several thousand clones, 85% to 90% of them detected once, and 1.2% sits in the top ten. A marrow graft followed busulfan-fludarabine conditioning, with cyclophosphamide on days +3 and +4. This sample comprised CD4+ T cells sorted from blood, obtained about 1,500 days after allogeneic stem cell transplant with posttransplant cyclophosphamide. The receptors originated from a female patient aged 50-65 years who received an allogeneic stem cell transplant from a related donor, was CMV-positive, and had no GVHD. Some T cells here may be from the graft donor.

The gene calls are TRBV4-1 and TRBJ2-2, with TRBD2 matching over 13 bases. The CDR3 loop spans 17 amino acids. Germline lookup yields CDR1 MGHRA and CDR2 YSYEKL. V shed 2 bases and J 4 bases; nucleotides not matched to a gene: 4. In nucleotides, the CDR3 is TGCGCCAGCAGCCAAAGACTAGCGGGAGGACCCACCGGGGAGCTGTTTTTT. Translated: CASSQRLAGGPTGELFF.

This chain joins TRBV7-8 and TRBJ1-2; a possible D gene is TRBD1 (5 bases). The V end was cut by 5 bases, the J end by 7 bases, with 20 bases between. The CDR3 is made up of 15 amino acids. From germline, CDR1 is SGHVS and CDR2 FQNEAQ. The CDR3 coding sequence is TGTGCCAGCAGCCCACCAGACAGAATTATAACTGGCTACACCTTC. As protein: CASSPPDRIITGYTF.

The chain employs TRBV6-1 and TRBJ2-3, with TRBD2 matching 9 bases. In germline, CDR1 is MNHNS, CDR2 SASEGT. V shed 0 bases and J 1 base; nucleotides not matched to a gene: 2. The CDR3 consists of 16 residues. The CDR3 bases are TGTGCCAGCAGTGAAGCGGTAGCGGGAGGCACAGATACGCAGTATTTT. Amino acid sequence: CASSEAVAGGTDTQYF.

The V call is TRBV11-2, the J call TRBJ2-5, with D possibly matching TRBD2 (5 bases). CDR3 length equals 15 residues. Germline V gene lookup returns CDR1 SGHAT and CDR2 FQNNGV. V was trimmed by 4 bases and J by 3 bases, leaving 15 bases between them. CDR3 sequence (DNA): TGTGCCAGCAGCTCAACCGGGAACCAAGAAGAGACCCAGTACTTC. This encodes CASSSTGNQEETQYF.

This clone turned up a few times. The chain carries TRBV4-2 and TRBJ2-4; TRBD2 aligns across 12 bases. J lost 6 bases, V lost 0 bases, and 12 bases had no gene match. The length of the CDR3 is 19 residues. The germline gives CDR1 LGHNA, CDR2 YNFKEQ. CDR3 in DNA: TGTGCCAGCAGCCAAGATCAGTCTAGCGGGAGGGCCGGCGGAAACATTCAGTACTTC. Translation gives CASSQDQSSGRAGGNIQYF.

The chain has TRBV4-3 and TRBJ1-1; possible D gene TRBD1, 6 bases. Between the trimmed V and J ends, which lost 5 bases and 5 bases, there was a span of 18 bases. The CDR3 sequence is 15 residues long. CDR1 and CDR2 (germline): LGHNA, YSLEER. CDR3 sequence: CASSSRVGAGTEAFF. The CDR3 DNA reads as TGCGCCAGCAGCTCAAGGGTGGGGGCAGGGACTGAAGCTTTCTTT.